This passage covers 3 T cell receptor beta chains from one sample sequenced in a study of T cell repertoires in cytomegalovirus infection. TCRdb passed the reads through MiXCR, listing each CDR3 protein once. The sample yields about 110,000 distinct CDR3 sequences, less than 30% seen once. For these receptors, no antigen is known. The sequencing used CD8+ T cells from cultured PBMCs, collected from culture after CMV antigen stimulation. All receptors come from a human donor in good health (CMV status not recorded). Some clones in this sample may be carry-over from other donors' samples.

This chain joins TRBV19 and TRBJ2-1; D may be TRBD1 (6 bases). In germline, CDR1 is LNHDA, CDR2 SQIVND (reference sequence). CDR3 length equals 15 residues. V lost 5 bases and J lost 0, with 11 bases in between. This CDR3 reads CASSSDSFSYNEQFF. The CDR3, as DNA: TGTGCCAGTAGTTCGGACAGTTTCTCCTACAATGAGCAGTTCTTC.

J is TRBJ1-1 and V is TRBV9, with D unclear. The CDR3 extends over 13 amino acids. Trimming stripped 4 bases from V and 4 bases from J, with 11 bases between. Germline V gene data show CDR1 as SGDLS and CDR2 as YYNGEE. DNA for the CDR3: TGTGCCAGCAGCCCCTATGTGGGCACTGAAGCTTTCTTT. Translation: CASSPYVGTEAFF.

This clonotype occurred a few times. This sequence joins TRBV27 and TRBJ2-6, with 8 nucleotides matching TRBD2. The germline CDR1 and CDR2 sequences are MNHEY and SMNVEV (reference sequence). The CDR3 totals 15 residues. V lost 11 bases, J lost 4 bases, and 10 bases stayed unmatched. The CDR3 sequence is CAAGGGWAGANVLTF. The DNA of the CDR3 is TGTGCCGCCGGGGGGGGCTGGGCAGGGGCCAACGTCCTGACTTTC. Looking up the rest from reference TRBV27 and TRBJ2-6 gives the full variable domain: EAQVTQNPRYLITVTGKKLTVTCSQNMNHEYMSWYRQDPGLGLRQIYYSMNVEVTDKGDVPEGYKVSRKEKRNFPLILESPSPNQTSLYFCAAGGGWAGANVLTFGAGSRLTVL.